This T cell receptor (beta chain) was captured by sequencing in a study of T cell responses to AZD1222 COVID-19 vaccine. Overall study results and limits: It was only after the peak T cell response that any repertoires were sampled. Epitopes outside B.1.351 and B.1.1.7 mutated regions reportedly drew nearly half of spike TCRs. Spike-specific TCR breadth rose after two AZD1222 doses, and depth rose as well. The sample set comprised mostly white British donors with more females, and clonal diversity was possibly underestimated.

Looked up from germline, CDR1 is SNHLY and CDR2 is FYNNEI. This CDR3 is built from 14 residues. Assay used: immunoSEQ multiplex PCR; TCRdb lists only in-frame clones, some missing. The sample has more than 50,000 clones, around 74% seen once; the top ten hold around 25%. Comments on this clone: Its antigen remains unknown.

The sample consisted of peripheral blood, taken on day 0 of MenACWY control vaccination. This chain connects TRBV2 to TRBJ2-1; 9 bases are a match to TRBD1. This TCR was recovered from an adult in good health. The CDR3 loop reads CAYSEDRGRNEQFF. CDR3 sequence (DNA): TGTGCTTATTCAGAGGACAGGGGACGGAATGAGCAGTTCTTC.